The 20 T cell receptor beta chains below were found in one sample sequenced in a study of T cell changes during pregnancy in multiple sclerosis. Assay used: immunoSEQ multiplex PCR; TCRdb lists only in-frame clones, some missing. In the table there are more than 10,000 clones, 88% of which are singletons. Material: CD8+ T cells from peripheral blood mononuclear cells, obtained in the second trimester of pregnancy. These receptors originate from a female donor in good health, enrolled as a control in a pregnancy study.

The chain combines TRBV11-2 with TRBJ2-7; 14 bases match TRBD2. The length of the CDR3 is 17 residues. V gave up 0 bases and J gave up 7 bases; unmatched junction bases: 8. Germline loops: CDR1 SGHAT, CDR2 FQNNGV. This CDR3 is CASSLDLGLAGAGEQYF. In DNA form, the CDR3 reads TGTGCCAGCAGCTTAGATCTGGGACTAGCGGGGGCAGGGGAGCAGTACTTC.

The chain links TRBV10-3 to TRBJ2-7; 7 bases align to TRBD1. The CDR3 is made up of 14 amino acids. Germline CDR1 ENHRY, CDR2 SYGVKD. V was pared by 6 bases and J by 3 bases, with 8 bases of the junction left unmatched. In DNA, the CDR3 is TGTGCCATCAGCGAGGGGGCCCCCTACTACGAGCAGTACTTC. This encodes CAISEGAPYYEQYF.

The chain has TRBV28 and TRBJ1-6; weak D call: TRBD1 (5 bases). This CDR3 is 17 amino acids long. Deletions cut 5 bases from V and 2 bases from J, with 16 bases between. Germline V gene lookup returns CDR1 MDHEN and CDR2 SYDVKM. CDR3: CASSPVGGGAYNSPLHF. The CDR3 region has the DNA TGTGCCAGCAGTCCGGTGGGGGGGGGTGCCTATAATTCACCCCTCCACTTT.

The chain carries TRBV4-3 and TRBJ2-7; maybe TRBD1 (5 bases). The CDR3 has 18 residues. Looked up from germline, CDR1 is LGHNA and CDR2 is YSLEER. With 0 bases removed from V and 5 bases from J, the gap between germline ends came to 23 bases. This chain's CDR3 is CASSQDISLVVRVDEQYF. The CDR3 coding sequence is TGCGCCAGCAGCCAAGATATCAGCTTGGTCGTCAGGGTGGACGAGCAGTACTTC.

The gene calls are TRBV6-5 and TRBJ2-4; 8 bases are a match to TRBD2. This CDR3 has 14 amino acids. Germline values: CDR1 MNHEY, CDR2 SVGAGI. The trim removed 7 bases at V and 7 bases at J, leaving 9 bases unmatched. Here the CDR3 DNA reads TGTGCCAGCACCCCGGAGCGGGGGTATAACATTCAGTACTTC. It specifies CASTPERGYNIQYF.

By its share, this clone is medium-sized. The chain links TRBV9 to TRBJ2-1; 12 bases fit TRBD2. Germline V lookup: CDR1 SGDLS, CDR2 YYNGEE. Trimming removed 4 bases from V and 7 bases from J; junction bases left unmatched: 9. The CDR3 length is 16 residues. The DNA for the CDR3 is TGTGCCAGCAGCTCGCGGACTAGCGGGACCAGAAATGAGCAGTTCTTC. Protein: CASSSRTSGTRNEQFF.

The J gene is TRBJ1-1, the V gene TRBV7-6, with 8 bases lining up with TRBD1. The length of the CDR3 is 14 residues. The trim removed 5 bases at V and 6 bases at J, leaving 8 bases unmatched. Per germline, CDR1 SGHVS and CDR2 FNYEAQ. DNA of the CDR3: TGTGCCAGCAGCGCCACGACAGGGGCGGCTGAAGCTTTCTTT. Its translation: CASSATTGAAEAFF.

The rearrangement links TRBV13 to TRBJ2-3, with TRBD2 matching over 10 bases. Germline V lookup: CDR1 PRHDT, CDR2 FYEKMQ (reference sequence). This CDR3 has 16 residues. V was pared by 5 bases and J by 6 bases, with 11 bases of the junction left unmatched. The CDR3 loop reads CASSPRLAGDSDTQYF. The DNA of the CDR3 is TGTGCCAGCAGCCCCCGGCTAGCGGGAGATAGCGATACGCAGTATTTT. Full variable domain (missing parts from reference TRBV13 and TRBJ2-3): AAGVIQSPRHLIKEKRETATLKCYPIPRHDTVYWYQQGPGQDPQFLISFYEKMQSDKGSIPDRFSAQQFSDYHSELNMSSLELGDSALYFCASSPRLAGDSDTQYFGPGTRLTVL.

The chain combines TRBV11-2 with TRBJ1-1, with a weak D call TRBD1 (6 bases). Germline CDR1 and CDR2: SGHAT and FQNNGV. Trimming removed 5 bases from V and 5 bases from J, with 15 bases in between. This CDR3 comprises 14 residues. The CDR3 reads CASSQRGWGTEAFF. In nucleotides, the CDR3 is TGTGCCAGCAGCCAAAGGGGGTGGGGGACTGAAGCTTTCTTT.

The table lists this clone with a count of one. The CDR3 spells CASSDSRNSPLHF. Here the CDR3 DNA reads TGTGCCAGCAGTGATTCGAGGAATTCACCCCTCCACTTT. The chain employs TRBV2 and TRBJ1-6; D not resolved. Looked up from germline, CDR1 is SNHLY and CDR2 is FYNNEI. V lost 3 bases to trimming and J lost 7 bases, with 7 bases between them. The CDR3 length is 13 residues.

CDR3 residues: CSVEENRGGTQYF. Here the CDR3 DNA reads TGCAGCGTTGAAGAGAACAGGGGAGGGACCCAGTACTTC. The rearrangement joins TRBV29-1 to TRBJ2-5, with a possible D match to TRBD1 (7 bases). The CDR3 sequence is 13 residues long. Trimming took 0 bases from V and 7 from J, leaving 12 bases between them. CDR1 is SQVTM and CDR2 is ANQGSEA in the germline V gene.

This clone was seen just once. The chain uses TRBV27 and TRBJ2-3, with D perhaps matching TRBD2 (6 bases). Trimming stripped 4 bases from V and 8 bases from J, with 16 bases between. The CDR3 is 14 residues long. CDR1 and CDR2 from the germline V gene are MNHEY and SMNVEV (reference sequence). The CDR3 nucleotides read TGTGCCAGCAGTTCGGGACTCCGTCCCGGTACGCAGTATTTT. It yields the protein CASSSGLRPGTQYF.

CDR3 DNA: TGTGCCAGCAGTTTACCGCGGGAGGTCGGGGAGCTGTTTTTT. Residues: CASSLPREVGELFF. V gene TRBV28 combines with J gene TRBJ2-2; TRBD2 matches at 8 bases. The CDR3 is made up of 14 amino acids. Germline V gene sequence: CDR1 MDHEN, CDR2 SYDVKM. Trimming at V came to 2 bases and at J to 7 bases, leaving 3 bases not matched to a gene.

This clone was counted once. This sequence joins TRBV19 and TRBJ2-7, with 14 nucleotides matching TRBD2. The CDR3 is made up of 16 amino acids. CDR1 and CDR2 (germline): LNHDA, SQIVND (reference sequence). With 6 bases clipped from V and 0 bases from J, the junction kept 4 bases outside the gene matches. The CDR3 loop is CASRGLAGDHSYEQYF. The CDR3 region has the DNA TGTGCCAGTAGGGGACTAGCGGGGGATCACTCCTACGAGCAGTACTTC.

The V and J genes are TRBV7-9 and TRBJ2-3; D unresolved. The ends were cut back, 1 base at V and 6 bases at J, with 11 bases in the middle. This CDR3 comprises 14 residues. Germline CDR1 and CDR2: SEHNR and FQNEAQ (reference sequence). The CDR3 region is CASSLGIVLDTQYF. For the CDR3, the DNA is TGTGCCAGCAGCTTAGGTATAGTTCTGGATACGCAGTATTTT.

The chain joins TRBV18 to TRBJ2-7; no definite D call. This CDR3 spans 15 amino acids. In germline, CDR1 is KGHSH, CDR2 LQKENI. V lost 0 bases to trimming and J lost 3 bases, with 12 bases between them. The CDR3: CASSPPPGKFYEQYF. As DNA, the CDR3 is TGTGCCAGCTCACCACCGCCAGGAAAGTTCTACGAGCAGTACTTC.

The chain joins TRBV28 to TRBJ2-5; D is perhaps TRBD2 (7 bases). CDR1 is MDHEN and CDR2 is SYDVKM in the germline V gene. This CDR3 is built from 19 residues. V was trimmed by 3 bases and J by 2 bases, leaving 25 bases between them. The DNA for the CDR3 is TGTGCCAGCAGTTTTCCGAAGTTTAACCCAGAGGGGGGGCAAGAGACCCAGTACTTC. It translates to CASSFPKFNPEGGQETQYF.

CDR3 sequence reads: CASSLDTGSYGYTF. DNA of the CDR3: TGTGCCAGCAGCTTAGATACAGGCTCCTATGGCTACACCTTC. V usage is TRBV7-9 and J usage is TRBJ1-2; possible D gene TRBD1, 5 bases. This CDR3 has 14 residues. V lost 1 base, J lost 4 bases, and 10 bases lay in between. CDR1 is SEHNR and CDR2 is FQNEAQ in the germline V gene (reference sequence).

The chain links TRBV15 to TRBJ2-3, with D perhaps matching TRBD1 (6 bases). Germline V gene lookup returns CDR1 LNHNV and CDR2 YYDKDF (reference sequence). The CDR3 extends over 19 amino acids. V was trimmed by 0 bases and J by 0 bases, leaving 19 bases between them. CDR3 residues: CATSRDRKGGISSTDTQYF. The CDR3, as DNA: TGTGCCACCAGCAGAGATCGGAAAGGGGGTATTTCTAGCACAGATACGCAGTATTTT.

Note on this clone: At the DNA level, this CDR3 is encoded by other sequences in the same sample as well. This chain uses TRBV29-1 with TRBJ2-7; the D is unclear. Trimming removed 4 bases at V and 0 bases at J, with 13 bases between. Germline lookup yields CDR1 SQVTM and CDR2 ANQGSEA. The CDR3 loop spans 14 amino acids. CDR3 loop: CSVVVGGSSYEQYF. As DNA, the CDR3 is TGCAGCGTTGTTGTTGGTGGCAGCTCCTACGAGCAGTACTTC.